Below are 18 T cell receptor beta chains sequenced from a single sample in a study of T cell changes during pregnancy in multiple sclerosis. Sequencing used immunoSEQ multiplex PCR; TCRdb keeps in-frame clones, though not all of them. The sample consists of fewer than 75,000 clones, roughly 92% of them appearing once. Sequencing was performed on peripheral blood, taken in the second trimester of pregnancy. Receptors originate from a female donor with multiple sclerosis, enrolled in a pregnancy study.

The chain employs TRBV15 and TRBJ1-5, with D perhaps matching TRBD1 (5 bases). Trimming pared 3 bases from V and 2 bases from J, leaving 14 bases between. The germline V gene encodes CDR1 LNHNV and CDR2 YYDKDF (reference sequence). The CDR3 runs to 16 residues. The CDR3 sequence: CATSSDQGGGNQPQHF. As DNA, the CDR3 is TGTGCCACCAGCAGTGACCAGGGCGGGGGCAATCAGCCCCAGCATTTT.

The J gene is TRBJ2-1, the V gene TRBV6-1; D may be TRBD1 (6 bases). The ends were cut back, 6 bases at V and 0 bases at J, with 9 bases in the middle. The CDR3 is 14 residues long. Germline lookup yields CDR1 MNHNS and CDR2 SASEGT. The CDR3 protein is CASRGTSSYNEQFF. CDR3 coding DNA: TGTGCCAGCAGAGGGACAAGCTCCTACAATGAGCAGTTCTTC.

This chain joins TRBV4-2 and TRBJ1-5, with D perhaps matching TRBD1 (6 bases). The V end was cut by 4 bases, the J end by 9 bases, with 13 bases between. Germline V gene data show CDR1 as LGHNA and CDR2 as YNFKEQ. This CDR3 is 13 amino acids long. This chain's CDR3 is CASSPGGATPQHF. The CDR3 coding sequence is TGTGCCAGCAGCCCCGGGGGGGCAACGCCCCAGCATTTT.

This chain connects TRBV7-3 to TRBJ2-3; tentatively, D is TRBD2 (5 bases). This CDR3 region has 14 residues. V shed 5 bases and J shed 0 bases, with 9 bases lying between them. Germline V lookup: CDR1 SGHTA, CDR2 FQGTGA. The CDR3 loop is CASSRGLSTDTQYF. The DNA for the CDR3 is TGTGCCAGCAGCCGCGGGTTAAGCACAGATACGCAGTATTTT.

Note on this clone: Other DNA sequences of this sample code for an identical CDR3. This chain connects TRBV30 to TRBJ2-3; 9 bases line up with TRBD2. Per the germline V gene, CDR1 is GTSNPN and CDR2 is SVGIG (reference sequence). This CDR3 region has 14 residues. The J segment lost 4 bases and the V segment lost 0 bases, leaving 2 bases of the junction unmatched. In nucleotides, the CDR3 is TGTGCCTGGAGTGTAGGCGGGGGGGCAGATACGCAGTATTTT. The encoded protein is CAWSVGGGADTQYF.

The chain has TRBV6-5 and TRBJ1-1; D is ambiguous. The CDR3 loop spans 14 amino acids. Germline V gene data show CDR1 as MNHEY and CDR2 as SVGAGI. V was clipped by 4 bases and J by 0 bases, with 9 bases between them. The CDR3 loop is CASSSWEMNTEAFF. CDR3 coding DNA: TGTGCCAGCAGTTCCTGGGAGATGAACACTGAAGCTTTCTTT.

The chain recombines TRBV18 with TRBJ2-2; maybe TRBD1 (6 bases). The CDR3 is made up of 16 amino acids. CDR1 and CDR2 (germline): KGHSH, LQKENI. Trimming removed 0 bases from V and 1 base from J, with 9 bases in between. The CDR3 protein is CASSPPRGWNTGELFF. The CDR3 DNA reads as TGTGCCAGCTCACCACCGAGGGGGTGGAACACCGGGGAGCTGTTTTTT.

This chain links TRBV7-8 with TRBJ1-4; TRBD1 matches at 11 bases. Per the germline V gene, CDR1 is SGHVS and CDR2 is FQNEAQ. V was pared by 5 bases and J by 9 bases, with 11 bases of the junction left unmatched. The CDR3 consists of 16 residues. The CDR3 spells CASSPNLGQGEKKLFF. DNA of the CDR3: TGTGCCAGCAGCCCGAATCTGGGACAGGGGGAAAAAAAACTGTTTTTT.

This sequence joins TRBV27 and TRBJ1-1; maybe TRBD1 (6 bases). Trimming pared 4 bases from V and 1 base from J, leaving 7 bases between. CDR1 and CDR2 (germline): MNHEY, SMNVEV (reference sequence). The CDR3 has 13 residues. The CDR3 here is CASSSTGNTEAFF. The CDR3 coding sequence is TGTGCCAGCAGTTCGACAGGGAACACTGAAGCTTTCTTT.

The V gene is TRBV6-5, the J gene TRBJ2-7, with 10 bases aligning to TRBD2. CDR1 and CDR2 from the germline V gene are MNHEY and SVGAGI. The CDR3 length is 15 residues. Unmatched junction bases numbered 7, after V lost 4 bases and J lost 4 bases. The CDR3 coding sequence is TGTGCCAGCAGTTCTAGAGCTAGCGGGAGTTACGAGCAGTACTTC. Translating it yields CASSSRASGSYEQYF.

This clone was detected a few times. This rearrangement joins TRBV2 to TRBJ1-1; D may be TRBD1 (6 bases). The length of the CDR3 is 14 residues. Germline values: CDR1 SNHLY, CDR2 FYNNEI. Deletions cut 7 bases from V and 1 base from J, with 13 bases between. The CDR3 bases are TGTGCCAGCACCCTATTGGACAGGAACACTGAAGCTTTCTTT. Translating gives CASTLLDRNTEAFF. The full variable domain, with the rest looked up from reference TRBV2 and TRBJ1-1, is EPEVTQTPSHQVTQMGQEVILRCVPISNHLYFYWYRQILGQKVEFLVSFYNNEISEKSEIFDDQFSVERPDGSNFTLKIRSTKLEDSAMYFCASTLLDRNTEAFFGQGTRLTVV.

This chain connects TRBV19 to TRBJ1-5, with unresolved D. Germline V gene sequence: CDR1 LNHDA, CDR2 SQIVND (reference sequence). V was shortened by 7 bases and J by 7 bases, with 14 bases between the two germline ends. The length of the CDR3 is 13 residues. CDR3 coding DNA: TGTGCCAGTAATAGAGAGGGCAGGCAGCCCCAGCATTTT. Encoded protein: CASNREGRQPQHF.

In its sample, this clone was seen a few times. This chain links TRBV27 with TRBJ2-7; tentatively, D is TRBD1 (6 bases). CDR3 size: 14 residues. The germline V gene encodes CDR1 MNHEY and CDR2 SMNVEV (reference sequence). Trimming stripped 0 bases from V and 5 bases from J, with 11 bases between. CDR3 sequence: CASSLSTGRNEQYF. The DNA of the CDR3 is TGTGCCAGCAGTTTATCAACAGGGCGAAACGAGCAGTACTTC.

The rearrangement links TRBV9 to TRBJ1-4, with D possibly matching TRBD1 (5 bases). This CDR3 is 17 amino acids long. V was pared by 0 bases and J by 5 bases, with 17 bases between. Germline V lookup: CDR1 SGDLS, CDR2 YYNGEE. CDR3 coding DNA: TGTGCCAGCAGCGTAGGCGGGGGAGCGGTAAAAAATGAAAAACTGTTTTTT. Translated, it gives CASSVGGGAVKNEKLFF.

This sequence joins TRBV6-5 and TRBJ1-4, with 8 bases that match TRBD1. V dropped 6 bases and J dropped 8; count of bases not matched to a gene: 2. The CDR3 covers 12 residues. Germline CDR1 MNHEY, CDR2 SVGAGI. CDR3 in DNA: TGTGCCAGCAGGGGGGACAGGGAAAAACTGTTTTTT. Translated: CASRGDREKLFF.

This chain's CDR3 is CASSSGISGRYTDTQYF. The CDR3 DNA reads TGCGCCAGCAGCTCGGGGATTAGCGGGCGGTACACAGATACGCAGTATTTT. The chain combines TRBV5-1 with TRBJ2-3, with 7 bases aligning to TRBD2. Losses at the gene ends were 3 bases for V and 2 bases for J; bases not matched to a gene: 12. The CDR3 has 17 residues. Per the germline V gene, CDR1 is SGHRS and CDR2 is YFSETQ. The full variable domain, its missing parts supplied by reference TRBV5-1 and TRBJ2-3, is KAGVTQTPRYLIKTRGQQVTLSCSPISGHRSVSWYQQTPGQGLQFLFEYFSETQRNKGNFPGRFSGRQFSNSRSEMNVSTLELGDSALYLCASSSGISGRYTDTQYFGPGTRLTVL.

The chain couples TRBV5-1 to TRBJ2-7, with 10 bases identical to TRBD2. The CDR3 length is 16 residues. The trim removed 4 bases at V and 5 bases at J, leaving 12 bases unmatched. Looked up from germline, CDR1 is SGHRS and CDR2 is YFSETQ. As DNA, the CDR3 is TGCGCCAGCAGCAAAGCCCCAAGCGGGGGGGCAGACGAGCAGTACTTC. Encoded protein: CASSKAPSGGADEQYF. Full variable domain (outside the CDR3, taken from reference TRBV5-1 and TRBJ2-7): KAGVTQTPRYLIKTRGQQVTLSCSPISGHRSVSWYQQTPGQGLQFLFEYFSETQRNKGNFPGRFSGRQFSNSRSEMNVSTLELGDSALYLCASSKAPSGGADEQYFGPGTRLTVT.

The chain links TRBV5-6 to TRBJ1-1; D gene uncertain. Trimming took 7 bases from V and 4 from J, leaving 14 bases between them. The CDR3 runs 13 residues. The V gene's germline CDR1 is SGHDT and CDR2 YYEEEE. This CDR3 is CASDRGFPTEAFF. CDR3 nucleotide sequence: TGTGCCAGCGACCGAGGGTTCCCCACTGAAGCTTTCTTT.